The text below deals with one TCR beta chain. Antigen: not known. Use of 60 Vbeta and 13 Jbeta primers characterized the PCR. In the authors' workflow: In a later analysis, about 12 million of approximately 81 million unique beta chains occurred in at least two donors. Libraries were prepared by immunoSEQ multiplex PCR; TCRdb keeps only in-frame clonotypes and omits some of them. V and J calls and clone size are those listed in that table; D and trimming were worked out from the DNA. This table has nearly 300,000 clones, 86% appearing once. CDR3 length: 12 residues. The germline gives CDR1 SGHKS, CDR2 YYEKEE (reference sequence). Trimming removed 9 bases from V and 3 bases from J; junction bases left unmatched: 4. This specimen comes from a study of cytomegalovirus exposure and HLA in healthy donors. General study points: As a later analysis revealed, the rate of TCR association differed by HLA locus, with DRB1 most and HLA-C fewest.

This clonotype was sampled from a man aged 35 to 55 in good health and CMV-seropositive. Sequenced sample: PBMCs. V and J are TRBV5-5 and TRBJ2-5, with 8 bases fitting TRBD1. CDR3 bases: TGTGCCACCCAGACAGGGGAAGAGACCCAGTACTTC. Amino acid sequence: CATQTGEETQYF. The full variable domain, in which reference TRBV5-5 and TRBJ2-5 provide the parts outside the CDR3, is DAGVTQSPTHLIKTRGQQVTLRCSPISGHKSVSWYQQVLGQGPQFIFQYYEKEERGRGNFPDRFSARQFPNYSSELNVNALLLGDSALYLCATQTGEETQYFGPGTRLLVL.